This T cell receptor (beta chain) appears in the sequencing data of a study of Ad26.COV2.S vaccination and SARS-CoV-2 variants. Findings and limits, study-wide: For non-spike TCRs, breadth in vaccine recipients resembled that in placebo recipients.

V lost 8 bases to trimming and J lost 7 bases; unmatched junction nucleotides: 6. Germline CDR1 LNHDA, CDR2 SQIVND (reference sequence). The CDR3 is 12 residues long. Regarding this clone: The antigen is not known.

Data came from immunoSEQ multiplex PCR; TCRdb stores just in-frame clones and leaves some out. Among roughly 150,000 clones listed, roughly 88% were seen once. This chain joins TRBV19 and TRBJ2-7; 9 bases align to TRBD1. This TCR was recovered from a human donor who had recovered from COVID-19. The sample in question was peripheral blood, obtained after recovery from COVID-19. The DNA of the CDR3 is TGTGCCAGTGGGACAGGGTCGGGGGAGCAGTACTTC. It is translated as CASGTGSGEQYF.